This entry lists 7 T cell receptor beta chains sequenced from one sample in a study of T cell repertoires in cytomegalovirus infection (dated by TCRdb to between 2017 and 2020). TCRdb lists the instrument as Illumina HiSeq 1500. Clones were called with MiXCR by TCRdb after fastp trimmed the public reads at Q25, and only in-frame beta chains were retained. CDR3 protein duplicates are merged, each entry listing the most common genes and DNA. For this sample the table gives some 240,000 distinct CDR3 sequences, of which approximately 15% were detected only once. The biggest ten clones account for less than 50% of the sample. Specimen: CD8+ T cells from PBMCs. Receptors originate from a human donor in good health (CMV status not recorded). Some clones in this sample may be carry-over from other donors' samples.

This clonotype was seen a few times. V usage is TRBV20-1 and J usage is TRBJ1-6, with D perhaps matching TRBD1 (5 bases). V was cut by 0 bases and J by 7 bases, with 10 bases left in between. Germline V CDR1 and CDR2: DFQATT, SNEGSKA (reference sequence). This CDR3 contains 14 residues. CDR3 DNA: TGCAGTGCTAGAGAACCAGGGAACAATTCACCCCTCCACTTT. Its protein is CSAREPGNNSPLHF.

The chain combines TRBV11-2 with TRBJ1-2; tentative D call: TRBD1 (6 bases). The CDR3 consists of 15 residues. Trimming removed 6 bases at V and 4 bases at J, with 18 bases between. CDR1 and CDR2 (germline): SGHAT, FQNNGV. The DNA of the CDR3 is TGTGCCAGCAGTTCGTCCGGGGGGCTCAGCTATGGCTACACCTTC. Residues: CASSSSGGLSYGYTF.

This clonotype has ten or more counts. The V and J genes are TRBV7-9 and TRBJ1-5; weak D call: TRBD1 (6 bases). The ends were cut back, 5 bases at V and 1 base at J, with 9 bases in the middle. CDR3 length equals 14 residues. Per germline, CDR1 SEHNR and CDR2 FQNEAQ (reference sequence). CDR3 residues: CASSHRESNQPQHF. CDR3 nucleotides: TGTGCCAGCAGCCACAGGGAAAGCAATCAGCCCCAGCATTTT.

This chain uses TRBV24-1 with TRBJ2-1; 10 positions agree with TRBD2. The CDR3 totals 13 residues. The V and J ends lost 7 bases and 9 bases, in that order; junction bases with no gene match: 5. Germline loops: CDR1 KGHDR, CDR2 SFDVKD. CDR3 in amino acids: CATRGTSDFEQFF. The CDR3 nucleotides read TGTGCCACCAGAGGGACTAGCGATTTTGAGCAGTTCTTC.

This clonotype was observed a handful of times. The chain employs TRBV6-2 or TRBV6-3 and TRBJ2-5; D not certain. The CDR3 is made up of 13 amino acids. V was pared by 0 bases and J by 2 bases, with 4 bases between. The germline V gene has CDR1 MNHEY and CDR2 SVGEGT. The CDR3 here is CASSYSGQETQYF. In DNA form, the CDR3 reads TGTGCCAGCAGTTACTCGGGACAAGAGACCCAGTACTTC.

A word on this clonotype: A much more abundant neighbour one base away suggests this may be a read error. The chain uses TRBV28 and TRBJ2-7; maybe TRBD1 (6 bases). CDR1 and CDR2 (germline): MDHEN, SYDVKM. The CDR3 runs 14 residues. The CDR3 here is CASSPTGQSCEQYF. The CDR3 nucleotides read TGTGCCAGCAGTCCCACCGGACAGTCCTGCGAGCAGTACTTC. The full variable domain, in which reference TRBV28 and TRBJ2-7 provide the parts outside the CDR3, is DVKVTQSSRYLVKRTGEKVFLECVQDMDHENMFWYRQDPGLGLRLIYFSYDVKMKEKGDIPEGYSVSREKKERFSLILESASTNQTSMYLCASSPTGQSCEQYFGPGTRLTVT.

A remark on this clonotype: A junction boundary mismatches the germline segment, possibly from a read error. The rearrangement uses TRBV4-2 and TRBJ1-2, with 8 bases that match TRBD1. The CDR3 spans 16 residues. Germline-derived CDR1 and CDR2 are LGHNA and YNFKEQ. CDR3 region: CASSDPGQGTNYGYTF. CDR3 nucleotide sequence: TGTGCCAGCAGCGACCCTGGACAGGGAACCAACTATGGCTATACCTTC.